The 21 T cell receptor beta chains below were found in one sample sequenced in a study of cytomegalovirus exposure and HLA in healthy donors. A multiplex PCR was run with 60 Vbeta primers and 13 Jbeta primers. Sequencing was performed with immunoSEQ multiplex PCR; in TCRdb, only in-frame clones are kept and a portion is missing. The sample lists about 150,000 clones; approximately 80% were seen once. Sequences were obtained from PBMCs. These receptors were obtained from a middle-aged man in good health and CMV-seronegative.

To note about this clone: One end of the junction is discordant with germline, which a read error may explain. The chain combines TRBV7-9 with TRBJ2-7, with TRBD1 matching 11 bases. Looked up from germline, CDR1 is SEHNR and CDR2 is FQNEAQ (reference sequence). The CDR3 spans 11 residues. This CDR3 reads CSSSLAGQGAF. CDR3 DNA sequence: TGTTCCAGCAGCTTAGCCGGACAGGGGGCCTTC.

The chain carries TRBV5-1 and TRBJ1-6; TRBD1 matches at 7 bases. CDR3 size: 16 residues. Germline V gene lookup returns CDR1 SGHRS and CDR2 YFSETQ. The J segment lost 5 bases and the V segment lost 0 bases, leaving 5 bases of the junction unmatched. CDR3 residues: CASSLEGAQNNSPLHF. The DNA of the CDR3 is TGCGCCAGCAGCTTGGAGGGGGCGCAGAATAATTCACCCCTCCACTTT.

CDR3 sequence reads: CASSGLGVRGSGTEAFF. The CDR3 coding sequence is TGTGCCAGCAGTGGGTTGGGGGTAAGGGGGAGTGGTACTGAAGCTTTCTTT. The chain combines TRBV9 with TRBJ1-1; tentative D call: TRBD1 (6 bases). The CDR3 sequence is 17 residues long. The germline V gene encodes CDR1 SGDLS and CDR2 YYNGEE. Trimming took 5 bases from V and 5 from J, leaving 25 bases between them.

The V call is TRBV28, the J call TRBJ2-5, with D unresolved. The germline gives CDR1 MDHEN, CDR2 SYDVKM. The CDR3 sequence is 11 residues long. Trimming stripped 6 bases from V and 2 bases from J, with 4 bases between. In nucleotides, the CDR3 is TGTGCCAGCAGGAGGCAAGAGACCCAGTACTTC. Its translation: CASRRQETQYF.

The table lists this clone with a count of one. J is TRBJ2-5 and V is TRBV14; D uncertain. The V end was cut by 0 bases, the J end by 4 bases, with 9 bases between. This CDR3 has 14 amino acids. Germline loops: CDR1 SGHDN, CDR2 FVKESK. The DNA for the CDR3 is TGTGCCAGCAGCCAAGATCGAGGTGGAGAGACCCAGTACTTC. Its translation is CASSQDRGGETQYF. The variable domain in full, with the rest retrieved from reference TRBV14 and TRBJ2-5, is EAGVTQFPSHSVIEKGQTVTLRCDPISGHDNLYWYRRVMGKEIKFLLHFVKESKQDESGMPNNRFLAERTGGTYSTLKVQPAELEDSGVYFCASSQDRGGETQYFGPGTRLLVL.

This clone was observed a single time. The DNA for the CDR3 is TGCAGCGCTAGACTAGCGGGACACGAGCAGTACTTC. Translation gives CSARLAGHEQYF. This sequence joins TRBV29-1 and TRBJ2-7; 11 bases match TRBD2. V dropped 7 bases and J dropped 5; count of bases not matched to a gene: 4. CDR3 size: 12 residues. Per the germline V gene, CDR1 is SQVTM and CDR2 is ANQGSEA.

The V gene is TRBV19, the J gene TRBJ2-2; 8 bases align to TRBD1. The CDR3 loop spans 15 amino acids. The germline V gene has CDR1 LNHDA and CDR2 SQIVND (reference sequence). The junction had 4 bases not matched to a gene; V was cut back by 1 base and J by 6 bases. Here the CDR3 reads CASSIGARGPGELFF. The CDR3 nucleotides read TGTGCCAGTAGTATAGGGGCCAGGGGGCCCGGGGAGCTGTTTTTT.

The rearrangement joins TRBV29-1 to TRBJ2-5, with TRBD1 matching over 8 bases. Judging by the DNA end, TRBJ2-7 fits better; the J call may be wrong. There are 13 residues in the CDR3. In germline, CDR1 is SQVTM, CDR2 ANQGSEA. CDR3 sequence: CSVETGETYEQYF. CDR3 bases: TGCAGCGTGGAGACAGGGGAGACCTACGAGCAGTACTTC.

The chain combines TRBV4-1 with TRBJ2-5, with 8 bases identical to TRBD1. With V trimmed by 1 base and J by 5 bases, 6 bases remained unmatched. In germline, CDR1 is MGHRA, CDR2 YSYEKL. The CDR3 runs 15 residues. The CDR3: CASSQAGTGGETQYF. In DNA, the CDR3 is TGCGCCAGCAGCCAAGCCGGGACAGGAGGGGAGACCCAGTACTTC.

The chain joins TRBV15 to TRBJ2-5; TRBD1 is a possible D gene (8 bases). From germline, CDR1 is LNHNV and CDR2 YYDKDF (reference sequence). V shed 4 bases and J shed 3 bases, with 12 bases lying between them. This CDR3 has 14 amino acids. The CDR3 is CATSIQGGEETQYF. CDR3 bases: TGTGCCACCAGCATACAGGGGGGGGAAGAGACCCAGTACTTC.

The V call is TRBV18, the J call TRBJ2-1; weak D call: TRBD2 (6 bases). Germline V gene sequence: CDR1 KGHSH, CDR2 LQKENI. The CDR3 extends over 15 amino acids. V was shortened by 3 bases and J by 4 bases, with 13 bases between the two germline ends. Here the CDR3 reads CASSPWGVEYNEQFF. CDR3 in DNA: TGTGCCAGCTCACCGTGGGGGGTGGAGTACAATGAGCAGTTCTTC.

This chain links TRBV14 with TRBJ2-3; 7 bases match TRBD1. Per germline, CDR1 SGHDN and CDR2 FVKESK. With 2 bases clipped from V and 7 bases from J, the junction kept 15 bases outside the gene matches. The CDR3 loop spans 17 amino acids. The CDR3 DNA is TGTGCCAGCAGCCAACCAACTTATCTGACAGGGACGAATACGCAGTATTTT. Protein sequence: CASSQPTYLTGTNTQYF.

The CDR3 region is CAISESKGTGLNTEAFF. For the CDR3, the DNA is TGTGCCATCAGTGAGTCGAAAGGGACAGGGCTGAACACTGAAGCTTTCTTT. The chain uses TRBV10-3 and TRBJ1-1; TRBD1 agrees at 9 bases. V dropped 0 bases and J dropped 0; count of bases not matched to a gene: 5. Germline V gene lookup returns CDR1 ENHRY and CDR2 SYGVKD. The CDR3 sequence is 17 residues long.

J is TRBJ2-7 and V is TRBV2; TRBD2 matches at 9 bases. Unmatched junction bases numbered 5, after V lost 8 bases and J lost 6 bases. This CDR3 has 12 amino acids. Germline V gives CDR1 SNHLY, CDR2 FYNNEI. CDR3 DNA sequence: TGTGCCAGCCGCGGGAGGGCCCCCGAGCAGTACTTC. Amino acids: CASRGRAPEQYF.

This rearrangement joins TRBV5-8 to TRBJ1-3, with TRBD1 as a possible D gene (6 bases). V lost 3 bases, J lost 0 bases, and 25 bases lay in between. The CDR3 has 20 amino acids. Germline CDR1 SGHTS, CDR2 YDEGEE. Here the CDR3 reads CASSWATGRQVGSSGNTIYF. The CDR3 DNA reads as TGTGCCAGCAGCTGGGCGACTGGTAGACAGGTTGGAAGCTCTGGAAACACCATATATTTT.

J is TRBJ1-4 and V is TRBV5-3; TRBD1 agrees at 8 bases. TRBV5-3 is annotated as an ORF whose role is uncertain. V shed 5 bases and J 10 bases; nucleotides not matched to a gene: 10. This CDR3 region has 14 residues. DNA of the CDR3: TGTGCCAGAAGGCCGGGGACAGGCTGGGGAAAACTGTTTTTT. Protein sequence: CARRPGTGWGKLFF.

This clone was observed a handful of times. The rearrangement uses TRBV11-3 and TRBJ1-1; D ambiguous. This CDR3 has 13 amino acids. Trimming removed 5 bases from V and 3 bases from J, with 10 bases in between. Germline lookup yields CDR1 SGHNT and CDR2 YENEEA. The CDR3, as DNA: TGTGCCAGCAGCCAGCAGGAAGACACTGAAGCTTTCTTT. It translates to CASSQQEDTEAFF. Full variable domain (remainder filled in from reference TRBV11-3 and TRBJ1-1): EAGVVQSPRYKIIEKKQPVAFWCNPISGHNTLYWYLQNLGQGPELLIRYENEEAVDDSQLPKDRFSAERLKGVDSTLKIQPAELGDSAVYLCASSQQEDTEAFFGQGTRLTVV.

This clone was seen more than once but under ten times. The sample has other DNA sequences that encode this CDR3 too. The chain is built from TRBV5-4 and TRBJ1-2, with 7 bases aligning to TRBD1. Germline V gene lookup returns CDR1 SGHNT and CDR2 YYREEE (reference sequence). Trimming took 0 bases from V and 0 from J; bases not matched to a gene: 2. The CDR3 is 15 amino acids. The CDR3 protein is CASSLGTGPNYGYTF. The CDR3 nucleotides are TGTGCCAGCAGCTTGGGGACAGGCCCTAACTATGGCTACACCTTC.

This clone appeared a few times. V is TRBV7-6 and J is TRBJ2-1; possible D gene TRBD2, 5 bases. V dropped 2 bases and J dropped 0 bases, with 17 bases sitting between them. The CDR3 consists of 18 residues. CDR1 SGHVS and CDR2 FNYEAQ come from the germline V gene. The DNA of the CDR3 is TGTGCCAGCAGCTTAATGGCGGTTGAGGGTCCCTCCTACAATGAGCAGTTCTTC. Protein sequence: CASSLMAVEGPSYNEQFF.

The CDR3 coding sequence is TGCAGCGTTGAAGTAGTGTCGGCTAGCGGGAGTTACAATGAGCAGTTCTTC. Translating gives CSVEVVSASGSYNEQFF. The gene calls are TRBV29-1 and TRBJ2-1; 10 bases are shared with TRBD2. V was pared by 1 base and J by 4 bases, with 10 bases of the junction left unmatched. There are 17 residues in the CDR3. The germline gives CDR1 SQVTM, CDR2 ANQGSEA.

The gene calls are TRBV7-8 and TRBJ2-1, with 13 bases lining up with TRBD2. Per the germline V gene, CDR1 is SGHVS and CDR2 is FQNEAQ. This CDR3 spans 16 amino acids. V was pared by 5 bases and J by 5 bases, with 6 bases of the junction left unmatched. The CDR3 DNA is TGTGCCAGCAGCCCTCACGGACTAGCGGGAGACAATGAGCAGTTCTTC. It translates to CASSPHGLAGDNEQFF.